A selection of T cell receptor beta chains follows, all from one sample in a study of cytomegalovirus exposure and HLA in healthy donors. Generated by immunoSEQ multiplex PCR, the TCRdb table keeps only in-frame clones and is missing some. Of roughly 120,000 clones listed, roughly three quarters are singletons. Source material: PBMCs. The receptor source for this set is a woman aged 18-29 years in good health and CMV-seropositive. Both conserved end residues are part of each CDR3. D genes are given only for firm matches. Clone sizes are given selectively: once, few, many, or a class where the clone is expanded.

d_gene: NA
v_gene: TRBV4-2
j_gene: TRBJ2-6
abundance: few
CDR3aa: CASSQDLGSGANVLTF
CDR3nt: TGTGCCAGCAGCCAAGATCTCGGGTCGGGGGCCAACGTCCTGACTTTC

d_gene: TRBD2
v_gene: TRBV19
j_gene: TRBJ2-7
abundance: NA
CDR3aa: CASSTTSGSYEQYF
CDR3nt: TGTGCCAGTAGTACCACTAGCGGGAGTTACGAGCAGTACTTC

d_gene: NA
v_gene: TRBV5-5
j_gene: TRBJ1-2
abundance: NA
CDR3aa: CASSLRRGYGYTF
CDR3nt: TGTGCCAGCAGCTTGCGAAGGGGCTATGGCTACACCTTC

d_gene: TRBD2
v_gene: TRBV13
j_gene: TRBJ2-7
abundance: NA
CDR3aa: CASSLVASGDTYEQYF
CDR3nt: TGTGCCAGCAGCTTAGTTGCTAGCGGGGATACCTACGAGCAGTACTTC

d_gene: NA
v_gene: TRBV11-2
j_gene: TRBJ1-5
abundance: NA
CDR3aa: CASSLSFSNQPQHF
CDR3nt: TGTGCCAGCAGCCTTAGTTTTAGCAATCAGCCCCAGCATTTT

d_gene: NA
v_gene: TRBV5-4
j_gene: TRBJ2-3
abundance: NA
CDR3aa: CASSLWGASTDTQYF
CDR3nt: TGTGCCAGCAGCTTGTGGGGAGCAAGCACAGATACGCAGTATTTT

d_gene: NA
v_gene: TRBV4-1
j_gene: TRBJ2-4
abundance: NA
CDR3aa: CASSQDWGDKNIQYF
CDR3nt: TGCGCCAGCAGCCAAGATTGGGGAGACAAAAACATTCAGTACTTC

d_gene: NA
v_gene: TRBV5-1
j_gene: TRBJ2-4
abundance: NA
CDR3aa: CASRGGGIQYF
CDR3nt: TGCGCCAGCAGGGGAGGGGGGATTCAGTACTTC

d_gene: NA
v_gene: TRBV30
j_gene: TRBJ1-2
abundance: NA
CDR3aa: CAWSALQGTYGYTF
CDR3nt: TGTGCCTGGAGTGCCCTCCAGGGGACCTATGGCTACACCTTC

d_gene: NA
v_gene: TRBV12-2
j_gene: TRBJ2-7
abundance: once
CDR3aa: CASRRTGEAILSYEQYF
CDR3nt: TGTGCAAGTCGACGCACGGGGGAGGCCATTCTGTCCTACGAGCAGTACTTC

d_gene: TRBD1
v_gene: TRBV7-9
j_gene: TRBJ1-1
abundance: once
CDR3aa: CSSSLGTGGTFF
CDR3nt: TGTTCCAGCAGCTTAGGGACAGGAGGGACTTTCTTT

d_gene: TRBD2
v_gene: TRBV30
j_gene: TRBJ2-1
abundance: few
CDR3aa: CASGLSGSWYEQFF
CDR3nt: TGTGCCTCCGGACTAAGCGGGAGTTGGTATGAGCAGTTCTTC

d_gene: TRBD2
v_gene: TRBV7-6
j_gene: TRBJ2-1
abundance: NA
CDR3aa: CASSLVRTSGNSEQFF
CDR3nt: TGTGCCAGCAGCTTAGTCAGGACTAGCGGGAATAGTGAGCAGTTCTTC

d_gene: TRBD1
v_gene: TRBV5-4
j_gene: TRBJ2-7
abundance: NA
CDR3aa: CASSSGADRGGRDEQYF
CDR3nt: TGTGCCAGCAGCTCGGGGGCCGACAGGGGGGGTAGGGATGAGCAGTACTTC

d_gene: NA
v_gene: TRBV4-1
j_gene: TRBJ2-7
abundance: once
CDR3aa: CASSQVQGWYEQYF
CDR3nt: TGCGCCAGCAGCCAAGTCCAGGGGTGGTACGAGCAGTACTTC

d_gene: NA
v_gene: TRBV5-1
j_gene: TRBJ2-3
abundance: NA
CDR3aa: CASSLTAGANTQYF
CDR3nt: TGCGCCAGCAGCTTAACTGCCGGAGCGAATACGCAGTATTTT

d_gene: NA
v_gene: TRBV5-1
j_gene: TRBJ2-5
abundance: NA
CDR3aa: CASTPGRGQETQYF
CDR3nt: TGCGCCAGCACCCCGGGCAGGGGACAAGAGACCCAGTACTTC

d_gene: NA
v_gene: TRBV4-2
j_gene: TRBJ1-4
abundance: NA
CDR3aa: CASSRGDGSNEKLFF
CDR3nt: TGTGCCAGCAGCCGAGGGGACGGGAGTAATGAAAAACTGTTTTTT

d_gene: NA
v_gene: TRBV28
j_gene: TRBJ1-3
abundance: NA
CDR3aa: CASSLAGVGGNTIYF
CDR3nt: TGTGCCAGCAGTTTAGCAGGCGTCGGTGGAAACACCATATATTTT

d_gene: NA
v_gene: TRBV28
j_gene: TRBJ1-5
abundance: NA
CDR3aa: CASSYRAPILNQPQHF
CDR3nt: TGTGCCAGCAGTTACAGGGCCCCTATACTTAATCAGCCCCAGCATTTT

d_gene: NA
v_gene: TRBV28
j_gene: TRBJ1-5
abundance: NA
CDR3aa: CASSFPQVRNQPQHF
CDR3nt: TGTGCCAGCAGTTTTCCGCAGGTGCGAAATCAGCCCCAGCATTTT

d_gene: NA
v_gene: TRBV6-4
j_gene: TRBJ2-3
abundance: NA
CDR3aa: CASSAGTPGTDTQYF
CDR3nt: TGTGCCAGCAGTGCAGGGACACCCGGCACAGATACGCAGTATTTT

d_gene: TRBD1
v_gene: TRBV7-9
j_gene: TRBJ1-2
abundance: NA
CDR3aa: CSSSLKGGQGYGYTF
CDR3nt: TGTTCCAGCAGCTTAAAGGGGGGACAGGGTTATGGCTACACCTTC

d_gene: NA
v_gene: TRBV2
j_gene: TRBJ2-7
abundance: NA
CDR3aa: CASNLRAAYEQYF
CDR3nt: TGTGCCAGCAACCTGAGGGCCGCCTACGAGCAGTACTTC

d_gene: TRBD2
v_gene: TRBV9
j_gene: TRBJ2-5
abundance: NA
CDR3aa: CASSDPREAQYF
CDR3nt: TGTGCCAGCAGCGACCCCCGGGAGGCCCAGTACTTC

d_gene: TRBD2
v_gene: TRBV5-1
j_gene: TRBJ2-1
abundance: NA
CDR3aa: CASSLGGTSGINEQFF
CDR3nt: TGCGCCAGCAGCTTGGGGGGGACTAGCGGGATCAATGAGCAGTTCTTC

d_gene: TRBD1
v_gene: TRBV18
j_gene: TRBJ1-1
abundance: NA
CDR3aa: CASSPFQGVMNTEAFF
CDR3nt: TGTGCCAGCTCACCATTCCAGGGGGTGATGAACACTGAAGCTTTCTTT

d_gene: NA
v_gene: TRBV30
j_gene: TRBJ2-7
abundance: NA
CDR3aa: CAWSVRSYEQYF
CDR3nt: TGTGCCTGGAGTGTACGGTCGTACGAGCAGTACTTC

d_gene: NA
v_gene: TRBV5-1
j_gene: TRBJ1-2
abundance: NA
CDR3aa: CASSFPLSTGVTNYGYTF
CDR3nt: TGCGCCAGCAGCTTTCCTCTCTCGACAGGCGTAACTAACTATGGCTACACCTTC

d_gene: NA
v_gene: TRBV5-4
j_gene: TRBJ2-1
abundance: NA
CDR3aa: CASSLLVGGEQFF
CDR3nt: TGTGCCAGCAGCCTACTAGTAGGGGGTGAGCAGTTCTTC

d_gene: NA
v_gene: TRBV2
j_gene: TRBJ1-2
abundance: NA
CDR3aa: CASRGGEIHGYTF
CDR3nt: TGTGCCAGCAGGGGGGGAGAAATCCATGGCTACACCTTC

d_gene: TRBD1
v_gene: TRBV19
j_gene: TRBJ1-5
abundance: NA
CDR3aa: CASSTGTGDQPQHF
CDR3nt: TGTGCCAGTAGTACCGGGACAGGGGATCAGCCCCAGCATTTT

d_gene: TRBD2
v_gene: TRBV5-6
j_gene: TRBJ2-7
abundance: once
CDR3aa: CASSLAQLAGPGEQYF
CDR3nt: TGTGCCAGCAGCTTGGCCCAACTAGCGGGACCCGGGGAGCAGTACTTC

d_gene: TRBD1
v_gene: TRBV4-2
j_gene: TRBJ1-1
abundance: NA
CDR3aa: CASSQEDAGGWDTEAFF
CDR3nt: TGTGCCAGCAGCCAAGAGGATGCAGGGGGCTGGGACACTGAAGCTTTCTTT

d_gene: TRBD1
v_gene: TRBV18
j_gene: TRBJ2-4
abundance: NA
CDR3aa: CASSPLAPGQGTKNIQYF
CDR3nt: TGTGCCAGCTCACCACTTGCCCCGGGACAGGGGACCAAAAACATTCAGTACTTC

d_gene: NA
v_gene: TRBV7-6
j_gene: TRBJ1-2
abundance: NA
CDR3aa: CASSPTAAYGYTF
CDR3nt: TGTGCCAGCAGCCCGACTGCCGCCTATGGCTACACCTTC

d_gene: TRBD1
v_gene: TRBV2
j_gene: TRBJ2-7
abundance: few
CDR3aa: CASSTTRGNQDEQYF
CDR3nt: TGTGCCAGCAGTACGACCAGGGGGAACCAGGACGAGCAGTACTTC

d_gene: TRBD2
v_gene: TRBV6-6
j_gene: TRBJ2-7
abundance: NA
CDR3aa: CASRPKLAGAGEQYF
CDR3nt: TGTGCCAGCAGGCCGAAACTAGCGGGAGCAGGGGAGCAGTACTTC

d_gene: NA
v_gene: TRBV25-1
j_gene: TRBJ1-1
abundance: NA
CDR3aa: CASSEYSGGGTEAFF
CDR3nt: TGTGCCAGCAGTGAATATTCCGGGGGGGGGACTGAAGCTTTCTTT

d_gene: NA
v_gene: TRBV9
j_gene: TRBJ1-4
abundance: NA
CDR3aa: CASTGGRGGDEKLFF
CDR3nt: TGTGCCAGCACCGGGGGACGGGGGGGGGATGAAAAACTGTTTTTT

d_gene: NA
v_gene: TRBV5-6
j_gene: TRBJ2-7
abundance: NA
CDR3aa: CASSLRLAYEQYF
CDR3nt: TGTGCCAGCAGCTTGAGGCTAGCCTACGAGCAGTACTTC

d_gene: NA
v_gene: TRBV12-5
j_gene: TRBJ2-7
abundance: once
CDR3aa: CAHVGGDSSYEQYF
CDR3nt: TGTGCCCATGTAGGCGGAGACAGCTCCTACGAGCAGTACTTC

d_gene: TRBD2
v_gene: TRBV5-4
j_gene: TRBJ2-4
abundance: few
CDR3aa: CASSLASGRAKNIQYF
CDR3nt: TGTGCCAGCAGCCTCGCTAGCGGGAGGGCCAAAAACATTCAGTACTTC

d_gene: TRBD1
v_gene: TRBV14
j_gene: TRBJ1-2
abundance: NA
CDR3aa: CASSQPGQGRLGYTF
CDR3nt: TGTGCCAGCAGCCAACCGGGACAGGGGCGACTCGGCTACACCTTC

d_gene: TRBD2
v_gene: TRBV5-1
j_gene: TRBJ2-5
abundance: NA
CDR3aa: CASRLAGVETQYF
CDR3nt: TGCGCCAGCAGACTAGCGGGAGTGGAGACCCAGTACTTC

d_gene: TRBD1
v_gene: TRBV6-1
j_gene: TRBJ2-1
abundance: NA
CDR3aa: CASSERDRGSRYEQFF
CDR3nt: TGTGCCAGCAGTGAAAGGGACAGGGGATCTCGGTATGAGCAGTTCTTC

d_gene: NA
v_gene: TRBV27
j_gene: TRBJ2-7
abundance: NA
CDR3aa: CASSPGLLREQYF
CDR3nt: TGTGCCAGCAGTCCGGGACTCCTGCGCGAGCAGTACTTC

d_gene: NA
v_gene: TRBV5-4
j_gene: TRBJ1-5
abundance: NA
CDR3aa: CASSQGSNQPQHF
CDR3nt: TGTGCCAGCAGCCAGGGGAGCAATCAGCCCCAGCATTTT